This T cell receptor beta chain was captured by sequencing in a study of CXCR3-negative and CXCR3-positive naive CD8 T cells. Study context: Every library held about 1.5 +/- 0.3 million TRB reads, and the total came to approximately 140 million.

The libraries of TRB cDNA were constructed through 5' RACE using UMI labels. One entry per CDR3 protein, without DNA, is what TCRdb gives after re-calling the 5' RACE reads. This table lists 45,000 to 70,000 distinct CDR3 sequences. As regards this clonotype: What it recognizes is unknown.

Study-level points and caveats: Naive subsets had comparable surface CD5, so TRB CDR3 properties gauged TCR strength.

CDR1 and CDR2 (germline): DFQATT, SNEGSKA (reference sequence). The CDR3 has 13 residues. Triplicate sorting captured roughly 300,000 cells each from every CD8+ T cell subset. This clonotype was obtained from a human donor in good health. Some clones in this sample may be carry-over from other donors' samples. The V gene is TRBV20-1, the J gene TRBJ2-3; the D call of TRBD1 rests on TCRdb alone, since no DNA is present to check it. Sequenced: memory CD8+ T cells from blood. CDR3 residues: CSARAGGPDTQYF.